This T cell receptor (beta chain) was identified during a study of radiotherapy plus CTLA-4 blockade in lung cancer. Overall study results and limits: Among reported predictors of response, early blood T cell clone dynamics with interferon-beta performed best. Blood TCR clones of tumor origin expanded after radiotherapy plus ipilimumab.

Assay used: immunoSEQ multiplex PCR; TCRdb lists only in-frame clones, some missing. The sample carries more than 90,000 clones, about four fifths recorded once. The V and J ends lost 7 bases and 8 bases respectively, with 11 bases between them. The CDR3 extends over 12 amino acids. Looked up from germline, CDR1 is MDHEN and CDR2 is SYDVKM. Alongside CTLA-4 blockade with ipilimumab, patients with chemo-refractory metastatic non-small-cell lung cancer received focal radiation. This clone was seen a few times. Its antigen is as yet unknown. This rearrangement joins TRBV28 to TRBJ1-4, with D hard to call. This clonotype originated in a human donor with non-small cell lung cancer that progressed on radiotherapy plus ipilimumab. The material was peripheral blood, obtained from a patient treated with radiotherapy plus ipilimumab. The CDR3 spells CASNFFGEKLFF. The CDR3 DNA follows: TGTGCCAGCAACTTCTTCGGGGAAAAACTGTTTTTT.